The sequence of this TCR beta chain was determined in a study of blood T cell repertoires in COVID-19. Overall study: In each case, the material was cDNA or gDNA derived from T cells, B-cell-depleted T cells, or PBMCs.

Under the authors' procedure: Estimation of nucleated cell counts was performed using reference gene primer amplification. Libraries were prepared by immunoSEQ multiplex PCR; TCRdb keeps only in-frame clonotypes and omits some of them. That table supplies the V and J calls and clone size; D and trimming were determined from the DNA. Counted here are 230,000 or so clones, approximately 90% occurring once; the ten biggest clones make up 2% to 3%. CDR3 size: 17 residues. The trim removed 6 bases at V and 4 bases at J, leaving 12 bases unmatched. The V gene's germline CDR1 is MNHEY and CDR2 SMNVEV (reference sequence). Each participant's cohort was designated according to participant-reported clinical history.

The sequence came from a woman between 40 and 50 years old with acute COVID-19. Sequencing input: PBMCs or T cells enriched from blood (not recorded which). The chain couples TRBV27 to TRBJ2-1; TRBD2 matches at 10 bases. The CDR3 DNA is TGTGCCAGCAGCGCCCCCACCTGGACTAGCGGTTACAATGAGCAGTTCTTC. Its translation is CASSAPTWTSGYNEQFF.